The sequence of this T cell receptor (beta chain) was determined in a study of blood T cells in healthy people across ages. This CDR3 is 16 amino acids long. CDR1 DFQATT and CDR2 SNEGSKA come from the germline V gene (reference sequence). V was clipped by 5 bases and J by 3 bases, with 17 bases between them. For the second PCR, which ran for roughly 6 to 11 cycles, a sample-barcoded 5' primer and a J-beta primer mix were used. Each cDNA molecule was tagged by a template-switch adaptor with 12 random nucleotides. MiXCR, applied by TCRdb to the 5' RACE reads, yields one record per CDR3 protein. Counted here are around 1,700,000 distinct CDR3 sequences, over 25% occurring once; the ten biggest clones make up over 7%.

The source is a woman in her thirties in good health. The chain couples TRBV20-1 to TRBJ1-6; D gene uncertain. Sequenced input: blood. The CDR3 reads CSARNSGRSYNSPLHF. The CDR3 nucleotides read TGCAGTGCTCGCAACAGTGGACGGAGCTATAATTCACCCCTCCACTTT.